Presented here are 3 T cell receptor beta chains from one specimen sequenced in a study of shared clonotypes between healthy human individuals. The assay was immunoSEQ multiplex PCR, and TCRdb's table has in-frame clones only and misses some. The sample lists roughly 2.6 million clones; around nine tenths were seen once. Sequences were obtained from naive CD4+ T cells sorted from blood. The subset was: CD45RA+ positively selected. The receptor set was obtained from a man younger than 35 in good health.

The chain uses TRBV6-6 and TRBJ2-1; TRBD1 is a possible D gene (6 bases). The length of the CDR3 is 12 residues. Germline V gene data show CDR1 as MNHNY and CDR2 as SVGAGI (reference sequence). V lost 6 bases and J 10 bases, leaving 13 bases between the germline ends. As DNA, the CDR3 is TGTGCCAGCAGAGACCCCGGGACAGAGCAGTTCTTC. Translation: CASRDPGTEQFF.

V usage is TRBV20-1 and J usage is TRBJ2-1; D perhaps matches TRBD2 (5 bases). The germline V gene has CDR1 DFQATT and CDR2 SNEGSKA (reference sequence). The CDR3 is 11 amino acids. Trimming cost V 5 bases and J 7 bases, with 9 bases left between them. The CDR3: CSAALANEQFF. CDR3 in DNA: TGCAGTGCTGCCCTAGCAAATGAGCAGTTCTTC.

In its sample, this clone was seen once. The DNA for the CDR3 is TGTGCCTGGGGACAGGGGAGGGACTATGGCTACACCTTC. This gives the protein CAWGQGRDYGYTF. The chain is built from TRBV30 and TRBJ1-2; 9 bases fit TRBD1. This CDR3 is 13 amino acids long. Per germline, CDR1 GTSNPN and CDR2 SVGIG (reference sequence). The ends lost 5 bases at V and 3 bases at J; junction bases unmatched: 4. Filled out from reference TRBV30 and TRBJ1-2, the complete variable domain reads SQTIHQWPATLVQPVGSPLSLECTVEGTSNPNLYWYRQAAGRGLQLLFYSVGIGQISSEVPQNLSASRPQDRQFILSSKKLLLSDSGFYLCAWGQGRDYGYTFGSGTRLTVV.